The clone carrying this T cell receptor (beta chain) appeared many times. Time point described: before trial treatment. TRAV- and TRBV-specific primers, spanning alpha and beta chains, primed first-strand cDNA. For amplifying TCRs, the PCR ran for 15 to 20 cycles with Phusion, which was used together with a constant-region primer and the adapter on the V primers. TCRdb ran MiXCR on the reads and lists one entry per CDR3 protein. The table records 85,000 to 95,000 distinct CDR3 sequences, 9.4% of them present only once. The data are from a study of low-dose radiotherapy and immunotherapy resistance in tumors. V was clipped by 5 bases and J by 4 bases, with 8 bases between them. From germline, CDR1 is DFQATT and CDR2 SNEGSKA (reference sequence). This CDR3 region has 11 residues.

Specimen: PBMCs, collected before treatment. This rearrangement joins TRBV20-1 to TRBJ2-5; D gene unclear. The TCR was taken from a male donor with prostate cancer. CDR3 sequence reads: CSALPLETQYF. For the CDR3, the DNA is TGCAGTGCTCTCCCTCTAGAGACCCAGTACTTC.